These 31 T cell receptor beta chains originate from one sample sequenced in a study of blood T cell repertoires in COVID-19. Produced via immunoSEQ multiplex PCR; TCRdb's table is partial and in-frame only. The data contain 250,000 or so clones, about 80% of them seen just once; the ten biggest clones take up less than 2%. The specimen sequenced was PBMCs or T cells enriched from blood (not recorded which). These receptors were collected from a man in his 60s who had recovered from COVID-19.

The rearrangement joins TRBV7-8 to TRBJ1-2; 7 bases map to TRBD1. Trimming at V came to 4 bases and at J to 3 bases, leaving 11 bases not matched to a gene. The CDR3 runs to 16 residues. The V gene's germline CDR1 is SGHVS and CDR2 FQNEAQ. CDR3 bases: TGTGCCAGCAGCTCCCAACCAGGGGGGCTCCACTATGGCTACACCTTC. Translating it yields CASSSQPGGLHYGYTF.

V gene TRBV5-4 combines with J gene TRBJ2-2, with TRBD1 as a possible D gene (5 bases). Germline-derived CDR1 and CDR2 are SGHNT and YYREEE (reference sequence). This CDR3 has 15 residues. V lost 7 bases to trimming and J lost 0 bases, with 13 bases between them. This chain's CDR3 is CASRQGSTNTGELFF. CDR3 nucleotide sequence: TGTGCCAGCCGCCAGGGAAGTACGAACACCGGGGAGCTGTTTTTT.

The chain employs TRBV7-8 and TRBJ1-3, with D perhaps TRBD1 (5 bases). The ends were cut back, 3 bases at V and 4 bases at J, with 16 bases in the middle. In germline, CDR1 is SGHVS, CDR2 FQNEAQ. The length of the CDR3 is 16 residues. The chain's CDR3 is CASSFPAGIDGNTIYF. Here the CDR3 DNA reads TGTGCCAGCAGCTTCCCCGCAGGGATCGACGGAAACACCATATATTTT.

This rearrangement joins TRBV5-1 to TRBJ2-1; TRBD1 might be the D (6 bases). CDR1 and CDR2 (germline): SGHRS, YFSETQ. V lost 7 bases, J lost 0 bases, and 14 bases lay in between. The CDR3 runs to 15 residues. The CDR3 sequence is CASRLQGSSYNEQFF. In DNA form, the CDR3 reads TGCGCCAGCCGTCTTCAGGGGAGCTCCTACAATGAGCAGTTCTTC. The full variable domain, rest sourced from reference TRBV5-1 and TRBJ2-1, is KAGVTQTPRYLIKTRGQQVTLSCSPISGHRSVSWYQQTPGQGLQFLFEYFSETQRNKGNFPGRFSGRQFSNSRSEMNVSTLELGDSALYLCASRLQGSSYNEQFFGPGTRLTVL.

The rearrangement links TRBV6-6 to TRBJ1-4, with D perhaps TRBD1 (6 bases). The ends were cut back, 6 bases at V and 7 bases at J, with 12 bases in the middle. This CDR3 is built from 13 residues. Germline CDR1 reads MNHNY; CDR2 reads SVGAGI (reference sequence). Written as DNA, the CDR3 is TGTGCCAGCAGACCGTCAGGGGTTGAAAAACTGTTTTTT. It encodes CASRPSGVEKLFF.

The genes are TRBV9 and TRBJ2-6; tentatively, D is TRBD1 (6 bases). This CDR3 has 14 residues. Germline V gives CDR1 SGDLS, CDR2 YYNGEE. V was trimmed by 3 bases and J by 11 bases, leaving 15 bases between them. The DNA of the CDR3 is TGTGCCAGCAGCGCCCCAGGGGCAGTAGACGTCCTGACTTTC. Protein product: CASSAPGAVDVLTF.

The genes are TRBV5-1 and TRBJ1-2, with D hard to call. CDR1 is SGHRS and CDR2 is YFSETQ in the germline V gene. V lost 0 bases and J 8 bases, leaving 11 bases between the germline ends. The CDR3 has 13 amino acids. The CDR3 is CASSLADGVGYTF. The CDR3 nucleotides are TGCGCCAGCAGCTTGGCCGACGGGGTCGGCTACACCTTC.

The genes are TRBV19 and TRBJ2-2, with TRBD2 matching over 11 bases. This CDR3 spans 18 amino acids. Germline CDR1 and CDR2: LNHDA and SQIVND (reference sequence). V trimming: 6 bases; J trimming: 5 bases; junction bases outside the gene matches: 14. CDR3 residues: CASRPLTSGGLWTGELFF. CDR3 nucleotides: TGTGCCAGTAGGCCACTTACTAGCGGGGGCCTTTGGACCGGGGAGCTGTTTTTT.

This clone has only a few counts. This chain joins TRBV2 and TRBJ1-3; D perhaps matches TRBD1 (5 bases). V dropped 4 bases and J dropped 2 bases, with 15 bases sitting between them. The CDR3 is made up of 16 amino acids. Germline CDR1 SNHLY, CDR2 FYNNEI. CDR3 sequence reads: CASSVEGFLAGNTIYF. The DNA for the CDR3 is TGTGCCAGCAGTGTGGAGGGGTTTTTGGCTGGAAACACCATATATTTT.

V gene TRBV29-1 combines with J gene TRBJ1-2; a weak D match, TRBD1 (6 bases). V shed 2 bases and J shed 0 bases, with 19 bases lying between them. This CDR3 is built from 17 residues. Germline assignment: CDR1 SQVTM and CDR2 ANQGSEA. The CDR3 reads CSVEFWEGGSSNYGYTF. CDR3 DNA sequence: TGCAGCGTTGAATTCTGGGAGGGGGGGTCATCTAACTATGGCTACACCTTC.

In nucleotides, the CDR3 is TGTGCCAGCAGCGTAGCTACGCGGGGGCCCGGGGAGCTGTTTTTT. This gives the protein CASSVATRGPGELFF. The V call is TRBV9, the J call TRBJ2-2; a weak D match, TRBD2 (7 bases). Deletions cut 0 bases from V and 6 bases from J, with 12 bases between. CDR3 size: 15 residues. Germline CDR1 reads SGDLS; CDR2 reads YYNGEE.

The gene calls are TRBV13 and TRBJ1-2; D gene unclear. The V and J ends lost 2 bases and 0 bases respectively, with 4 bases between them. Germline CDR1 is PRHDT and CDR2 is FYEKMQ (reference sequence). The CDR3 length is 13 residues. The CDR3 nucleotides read TGTGCCAGCAGCTTACAGACTAACTATGGCTACACCTTC. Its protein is CASSLQTNYGYTF.

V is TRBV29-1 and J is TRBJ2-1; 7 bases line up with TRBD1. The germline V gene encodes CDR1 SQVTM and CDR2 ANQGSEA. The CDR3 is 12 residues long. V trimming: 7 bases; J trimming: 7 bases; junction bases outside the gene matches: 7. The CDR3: CSGQGVSNEQFF. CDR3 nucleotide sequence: TGCAGCGGGCAGGGGGTCTCTAATGAGCAGTTCTTC.

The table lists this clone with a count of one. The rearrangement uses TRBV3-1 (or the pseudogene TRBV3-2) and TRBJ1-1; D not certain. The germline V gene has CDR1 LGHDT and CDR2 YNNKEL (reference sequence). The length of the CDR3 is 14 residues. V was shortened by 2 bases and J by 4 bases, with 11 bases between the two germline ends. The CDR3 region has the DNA TGTGCCAGCAGCCAAATCCCTATTGGCACTGAAGCTTTCTTT. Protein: CASSQIPIGTEAFF.

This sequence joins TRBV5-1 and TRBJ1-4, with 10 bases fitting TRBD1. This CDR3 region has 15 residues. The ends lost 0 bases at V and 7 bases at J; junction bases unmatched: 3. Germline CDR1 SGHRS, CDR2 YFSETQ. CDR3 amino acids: CASSLVGTGVEKLFF. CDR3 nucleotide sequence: TGCGCCAGCAGCTTGGTAGGGACAGGGGTTGAAAAACTGTTTTTT.

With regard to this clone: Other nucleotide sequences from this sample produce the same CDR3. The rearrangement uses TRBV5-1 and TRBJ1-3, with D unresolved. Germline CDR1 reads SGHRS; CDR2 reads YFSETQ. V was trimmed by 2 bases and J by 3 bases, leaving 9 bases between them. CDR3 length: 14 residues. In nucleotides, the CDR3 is TGCGCCAGCAGCTTAGAGGGAAGTGGAAACACCATATATTTT. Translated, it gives CASSLEGSGNTIYF.

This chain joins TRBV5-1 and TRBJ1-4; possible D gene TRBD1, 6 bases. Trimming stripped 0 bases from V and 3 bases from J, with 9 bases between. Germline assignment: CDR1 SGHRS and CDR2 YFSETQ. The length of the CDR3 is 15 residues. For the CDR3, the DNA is TGCGCCAGCAGCTTGGTGGGGGCGGCTAATGAAAAACTGTTTTTT. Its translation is CASSLVGAANEKLFF.

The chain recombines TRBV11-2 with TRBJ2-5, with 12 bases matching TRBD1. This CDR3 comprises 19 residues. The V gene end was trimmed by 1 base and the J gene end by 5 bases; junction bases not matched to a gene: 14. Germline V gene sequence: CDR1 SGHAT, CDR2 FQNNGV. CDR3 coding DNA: TGTGCCAGCAGCTTAGTAGGGGGACAGGGGGCGCGATTCGGGGAGACCCAGTACTTC. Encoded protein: CASSLVGGQGARFGETQYF.

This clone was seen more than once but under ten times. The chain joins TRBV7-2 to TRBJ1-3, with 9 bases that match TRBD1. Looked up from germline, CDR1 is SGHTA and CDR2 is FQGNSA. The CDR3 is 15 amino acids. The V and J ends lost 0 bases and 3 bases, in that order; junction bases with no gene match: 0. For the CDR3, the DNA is TGTGCCAGCAGCTTAGCGGGACAGGGTGGAAACACCATATATTTT. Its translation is CASSLAGQGGNTIYF.

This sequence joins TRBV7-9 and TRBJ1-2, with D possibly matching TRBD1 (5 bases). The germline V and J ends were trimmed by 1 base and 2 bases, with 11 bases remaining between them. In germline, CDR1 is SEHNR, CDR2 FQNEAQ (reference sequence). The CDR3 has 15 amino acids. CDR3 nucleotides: TGTGCCAGCAGCTTAGTTGTGTGGGGCAACTATGGCTACACCTTC. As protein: CASSLVVWGNYGYTF.

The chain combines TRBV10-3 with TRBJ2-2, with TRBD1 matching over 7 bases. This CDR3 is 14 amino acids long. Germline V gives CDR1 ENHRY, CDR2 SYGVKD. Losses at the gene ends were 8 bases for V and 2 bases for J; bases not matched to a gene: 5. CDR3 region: CAIAGTENTGELFF. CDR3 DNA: TGTGCCATCGCCGGGACAGAAAACACCGGGGAGCTGTTTTTT.

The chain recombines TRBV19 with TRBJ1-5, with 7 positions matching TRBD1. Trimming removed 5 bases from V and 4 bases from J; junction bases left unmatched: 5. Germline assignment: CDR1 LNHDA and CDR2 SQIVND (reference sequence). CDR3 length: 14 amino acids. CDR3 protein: CASSPLTGNQPQHF. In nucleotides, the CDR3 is TGTGCCAGTAGTCCCTTGACAGGGAATCAGCCCCAGCATTTT.

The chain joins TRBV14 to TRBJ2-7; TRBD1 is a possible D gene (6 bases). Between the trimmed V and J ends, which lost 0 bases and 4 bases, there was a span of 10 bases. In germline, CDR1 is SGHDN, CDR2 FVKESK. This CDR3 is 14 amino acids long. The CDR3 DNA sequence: TGTGCCAGCAGCCAAGATCCAGGGGCTTACGAGCAGTACTTC. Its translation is CASSQDPGAYEQYF.

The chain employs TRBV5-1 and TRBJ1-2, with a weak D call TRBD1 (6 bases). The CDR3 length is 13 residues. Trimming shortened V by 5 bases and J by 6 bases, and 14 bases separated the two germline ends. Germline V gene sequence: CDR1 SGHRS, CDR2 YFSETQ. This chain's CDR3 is CASRITGPHGYTF. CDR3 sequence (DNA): TGCGCCAGCAGAATTACAGGGCCCCATGGCTACACCTTC.

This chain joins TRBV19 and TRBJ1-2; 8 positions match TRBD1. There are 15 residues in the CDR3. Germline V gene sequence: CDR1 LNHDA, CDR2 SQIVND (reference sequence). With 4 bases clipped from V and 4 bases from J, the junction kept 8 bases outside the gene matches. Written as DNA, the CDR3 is TGTGCCAGTAGTAACGGACAGGGTGTCTTCTATGGCTACACCTTC. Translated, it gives CASSNGQGVFYGYTF.

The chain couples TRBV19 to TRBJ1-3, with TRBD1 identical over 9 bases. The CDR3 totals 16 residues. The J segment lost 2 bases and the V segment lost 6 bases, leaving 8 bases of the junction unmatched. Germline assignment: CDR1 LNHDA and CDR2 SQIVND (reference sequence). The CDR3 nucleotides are TGTGCCAGTAGAGGCCGACAGGGGGTTACTGGAAACACCATATATTTT. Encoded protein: CASRGRQGVTGNTIYF.

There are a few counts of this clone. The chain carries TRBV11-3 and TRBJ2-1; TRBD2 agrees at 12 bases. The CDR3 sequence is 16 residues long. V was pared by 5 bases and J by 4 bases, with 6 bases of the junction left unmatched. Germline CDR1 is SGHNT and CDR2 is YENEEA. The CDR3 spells CASSRRLAGAYNEQFF. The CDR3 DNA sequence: TGTGCCAGCAGCCGGCGACTAGCGGGGGCTTACAATGAGCAGTTCTTC.

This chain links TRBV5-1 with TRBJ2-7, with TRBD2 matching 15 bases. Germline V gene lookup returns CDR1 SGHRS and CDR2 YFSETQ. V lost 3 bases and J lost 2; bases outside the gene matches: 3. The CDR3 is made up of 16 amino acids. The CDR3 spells CASSWTSGGAAYEQYF. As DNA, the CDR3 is TGCGCCAGCAGCTGGACTAGCGGGGGGGCCGCCTACGAGCAGTACTTC.

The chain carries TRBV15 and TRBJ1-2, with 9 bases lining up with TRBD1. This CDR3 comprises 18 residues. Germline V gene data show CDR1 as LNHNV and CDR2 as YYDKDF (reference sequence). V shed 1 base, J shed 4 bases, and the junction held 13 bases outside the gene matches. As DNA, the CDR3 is TGTGCCACCAGCAGAGGTCCAGCGGGACAGGGAGCAGGCTATGGCTACACCTTC. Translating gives CATSRGPAGQGAGYGYTF. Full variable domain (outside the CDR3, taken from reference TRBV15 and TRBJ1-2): DAMVIQNPRYQVTQFGKPVTLSCSQTLNHNVMYWYQQKSSQAPKLLFHYYDKDFNNEADTPDNFQSRRPNTSFCFLDIRSPGLGDTAMYLCATSRGPAGQGAGYGYTFGSGTRLTVV.

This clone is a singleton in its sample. The CDR3 sequence: CASSATNNQPQHF. The CDR3, as DNA: TGTGCCAGCAGCGCGACTAACAATCAGCCCCAGCATTTT. The rearrangement uses TRBV7-2 and TRBJ1-5; D uncertain. CDR3 size: 13 residues. Germline-derived CDR1 and CDR2 are SGHTA and FQGNSA. Trimming took off 5 bases at V and 3 bases at J, with 8 bases between the two ends.

This chain's CDR3 is CASNQDRGRETQYF. CDR3 coding DNA: TGTGCCAGCAATCAGGACAGGGGTCGAGAGACCCAGTACTTC. The chain couples TRBV2 to TRBJ2-5; 9 nucleotides align to TRBD1. CDR1 is SNHLY, CDR2 FYNNEI, per germline. The CDR3 has 14 amino acids. V trimming: 7 bases; J trimming: 4 bases; junction bases outside the gene matches: 7.